This T cell receptor (beta chain) was identified during a study of CD8+ T cells in alopecia areata. For the study at large: Administration of oral tofacitinib to treated patients was at 5 to 10 mg twice daily. Study observations and caveats: Sharing of TCR sequences between patients (possibly for HLA-related reasons) was less clear than in mice.

Investigators isolated RNA and reverse transcribed it into cDNA to act as the sequencing template. The table came from immunoSEQ multiplex PCR; TCRdb's copy has only in-frame clones and leaves some out. Counted here are roughly 150,000 clones, more than 45% occurring once; the ten biggest clones make up roughly 7.5%. This clone was seen a few times. Its cognate antigen is unknown. PBMCs yielded sorted CD4+ and CD8+ T cells. Germline V gives CDR1 MDHEN, CDR2 SYDVKM. This CDR3 contains 11 residues. Trimming cost V 5 bases and J 4 bases, with 5 bases left between them. The source of this sequence is a human donor with alopecia areata. The V call is TRBV28, the J call TRBJ1-2; the D is unclear. Source material: CD4+ T cells sorted from blood. The CDR3 here is CASSRAYGYTF. The CDR3, as DNA: TGTGCCAGCAGTCGGGCCTATGGCTACACCTTC.